These 10 T cell receptor beta chains originate from one sample sequenced in a study of spatial heterogeneity in lung cancer. One entry per CDR3 protein results from TCRdb running MiXCR on the 5' RACE reads. Of about 490 distinct CDR3 sequences listed, roughly 32% are singletons. Time point specified: sample taken at primary tumor resection. Sequencing was performed on normal lung tissue next to the tumor, taken at surgery. The receptors were sampled from a male donor with early-stage non-small cell lung cancer.

This clonotype is deemed hyperexpanded. The V gene is TRBV9, the J gene TRBJ2-7, with 7 bases identical to TRBD1. Per the germline V gene, CDR1 is SGDLS and CDR2 is YYNGEE. V lost 1 base to trimming and J lost 0 bases; unmatched junction nucleotides: 1. The CDR3 length is 14 residues. CDR3 coding DNA: TGTGCCAGCAGCGTATCAGGGGGCTCCTACGAGCAGTACTTC. Its protein product is CASSVSGGSYEQYF.

This clonotype has more than one count but fewer than ten. The chain employs TRBV7-8 and TRBJ2-5; 11 nucleotides align to TRBD2. The CDR3 extends over 17 amino acids. Per germline, CDR1 SGHVS and CDR2 FQNEAQ. Losses at the gene ends were 2 bases for V and 3 bases for J; bases not matched to a gene: 8. Written as DNA, the CDR3 is TGTGCCAGCAGCTTAACCCCGGGACTAGCGGACAAAGAGACCCAGTACTTC. It translates to CASSLTPGLADKETQYF.

By sample share, this clonotype is large (0.1 to 1%). The chain employs TRBV7-2 and TRBJ2-5, with D possibly being TRBD2 (5 bases). Trimming pared 1 base from V and 4 bases from J, leaving 13 bases between. The CDR3 covers 15 residues. Germline V gene sequence: CDR1 SGHTA, CDR2 FQGNSA. Here the CDR3 DNA reads TGTGCCAGCAGCTTAGGACCCAGCCGGGGAGAGACCCAGTACTTC. As protein: CASSLGPSRGETQYF.

This clonotype is deemed hyperexpanded (1% or more). This chain links TRBV10-3 with TRBJ2-2; maybe TRBD2 (5 bases). The CDR3 has 15 amino acids. The germline V gene encodes CDR1 ENHRY and CDR2 SYGVKD. V dropped 4 bases and J dropped 4 bases, with 13 bases sitting between them. Here the CDR3 DNA reads TGTGCCATCAGTGCGGAGCGGACCTTCACCGGGGAGCTGTTTTTT. Translation: CAISAERTFTGELFF.

This clonotype was seen only a few times. This rearrangement joins TRBV7-8 to TRBJ2-3; no definite D call. V lost 1 base and J lost 3, with 8 bases in between. Germline lookup yields CDR1 SGHVS and CDR2 FQNEAQ. The CDR3 runs 14 residues. CDR3 loop: CASSLDPRTDTQYF. The CDR3 DNA reads TGTGCCAGCAGCTTAGACCCTAGAACAGATACGCAGTATTTT.

V and J are TRBV11-2 and TRBJ1-1; no clear D. Germline loops: CDR1 SGHAT, CDR2 FQNNGV. This CDR3 is 14 amino acids long. Trimming stripped 5 bases from V and 1 base from J, with 11 bases between. CDR3 region: CASSPDGRNTEAFF. CDR3 in DNA: TGTGCCAGCAGCCCCGACGGAAGGAACACTGAAGCTTTCTTT.

This clonotype has more than one count but fewer than ten. The chain joins TRBV20-1 to TRBJ2-3; TRBD2 aligns across 8 bases. The CDR3 totals 15 residues. Germline V gives CDR1 DFQATT, CDR2 SNEGSKA (reference sequence). The V and J ends lost 6 bases and 4 bases, in that order; junction bases with no gene match: 12. CDR3 coding DNA: TGCAGTGCCTCAACCGGGACTAGTTCAGCAGATACGCAGTATTTT. Amino acid sequence: CSASTGTSSADTQYF.

The chain is built from TRBV5-1 and TRBJ1-1, with D possibly matching TRBD1 (5 bases). Germline assignment: CDR1 SGHRS and CDR2 YFSETQ. This CDR3 has 14 amino acids. V was clipped by 4 bases and J by 4 bases, with 14 bases between them. Here the CDR3 reads CASSRLEGSTEAFF. CDR3 DNA sequence: TGCGCCAGCAGCCGTTTAGAGGGGAGCACTGAAGCTTTCTTT.

The rearrangement links TRBV6-1 to TRBJ2-1, with 9 bases lining up with TRBD1. Per the germline V gene, CDR1 is MNHNS and CDR2 is SASEGT. This CDR3 has 17 amino acids. Losses at the gene ends were 7 bases for V and 9 bases for J; bases not matched to a gene: 19. CDR3 nucleotide sequence: TGTGCCAGCACCTTTCCGCTACCGGGACAGGGAGGTAGTGAGCAGTTCTTC. It translates to CASTFPLPGQGGSEQFF.

This clonotype was detected only a few times. The chain couples TRBV6-5 to TRBJ2-7; the D gene is possibly TRBD2 (5 bases). Germline assignment: CDR1 MNHEY and CDR2 SVGAGI. CDR3 length: 14 residues. V lost 2 bases and J lost 2, with 10 bases in between. The CDR3 DNA sequence: TGTGCCAGCAGTTACGGTGGGAGCACCTACGAGCAGTACTTC. As protein: CASSYGGSTYEQYF.